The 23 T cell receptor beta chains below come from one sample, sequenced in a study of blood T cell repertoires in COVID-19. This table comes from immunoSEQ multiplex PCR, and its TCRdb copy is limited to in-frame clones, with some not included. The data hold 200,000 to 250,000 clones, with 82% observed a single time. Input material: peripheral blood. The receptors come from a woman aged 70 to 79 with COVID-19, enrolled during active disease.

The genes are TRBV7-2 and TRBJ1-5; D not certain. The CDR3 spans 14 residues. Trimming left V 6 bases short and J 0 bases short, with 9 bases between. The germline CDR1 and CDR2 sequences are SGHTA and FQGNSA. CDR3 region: CASREGSSNQPQHF. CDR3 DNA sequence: TGTGCCAGCAGGGAGGGAAGTAGCAATCAGCCCCAGCATTTT.

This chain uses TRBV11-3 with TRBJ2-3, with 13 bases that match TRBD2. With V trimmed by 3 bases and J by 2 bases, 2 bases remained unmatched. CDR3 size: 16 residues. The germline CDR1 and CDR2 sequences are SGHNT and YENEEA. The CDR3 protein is CASSLGLAGSTDTQYF. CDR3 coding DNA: TGTGCCAGCAGCTTGGGACTAGCGGGATCCACAGATACGCAGTATTTT.

CDR3 sequence (DNA): TGTGCCAGCAGACAGAGGGGGCAGGGATCCTACGAGCAGTACTTC. Residues: CASRQRGQGSYEQYF. The rearrangement joins TRBV6-5 to TRBJ2-7; 7 positions agree with TRBD1. After removal of 6 bases from V and 1 base from J, the junction contained 9 bases not matched to a gene. This CDR3 spans 15 amino acids. Looked up from germline, CDR1 is MNHEY and CDR2 is SVGAGI.

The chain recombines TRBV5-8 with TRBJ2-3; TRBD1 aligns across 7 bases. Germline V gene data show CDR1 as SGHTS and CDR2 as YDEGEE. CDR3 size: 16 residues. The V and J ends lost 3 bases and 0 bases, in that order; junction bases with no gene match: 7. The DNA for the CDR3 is TGTGCCAGCAGCTCCGGGACAGATCTTAGCACAGATACGCAGTATTTT. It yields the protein CASSSGTDLSTDTQYF.

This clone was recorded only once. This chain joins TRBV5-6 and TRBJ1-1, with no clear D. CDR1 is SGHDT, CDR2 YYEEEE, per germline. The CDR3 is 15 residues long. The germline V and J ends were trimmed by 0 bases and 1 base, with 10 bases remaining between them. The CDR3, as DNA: TGTGCCAGCAGCTTGGACAGATCTCCGAACACTGAAGCTTTCTTT. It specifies CASSLDRSPNTEAFF. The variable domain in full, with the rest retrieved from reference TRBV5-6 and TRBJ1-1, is DAGVTQSPTHLIKTRGQQVTLRCSPKSGHDTVSWYQQALGQGPQFIFQYYEEEERQRGNFPDRFSGHQFPNYSSELNVNALLLGDSALYLCASSLDRSPNTEAFFGQGTRLTVV.

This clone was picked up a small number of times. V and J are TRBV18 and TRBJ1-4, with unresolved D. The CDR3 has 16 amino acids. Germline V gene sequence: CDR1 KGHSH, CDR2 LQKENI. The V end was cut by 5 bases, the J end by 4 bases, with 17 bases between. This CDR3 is CASSAEMALGNEKLFF. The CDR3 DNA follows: TGTGCCAGCTCAGCGGAAATGGCTTTGGGTAATGAAAAACTGTTTTTT.

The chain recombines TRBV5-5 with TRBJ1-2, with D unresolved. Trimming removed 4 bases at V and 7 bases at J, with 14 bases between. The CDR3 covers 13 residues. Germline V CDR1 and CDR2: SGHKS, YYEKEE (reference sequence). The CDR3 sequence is CASSPETTVGYTF. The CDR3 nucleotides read TGTGCCAGCAGCCCAGAGACCACAGTTGGCTACACCTTC.

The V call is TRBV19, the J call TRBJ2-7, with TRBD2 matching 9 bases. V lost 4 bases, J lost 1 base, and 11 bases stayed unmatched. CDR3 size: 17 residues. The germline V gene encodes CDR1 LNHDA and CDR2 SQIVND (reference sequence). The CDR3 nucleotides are TGTGCCAGTAGTAGGACTAGCGCCCGACGAGTGTCCTACGAGCAGTACTTC. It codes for CASSRTSARRVSYEQYF.

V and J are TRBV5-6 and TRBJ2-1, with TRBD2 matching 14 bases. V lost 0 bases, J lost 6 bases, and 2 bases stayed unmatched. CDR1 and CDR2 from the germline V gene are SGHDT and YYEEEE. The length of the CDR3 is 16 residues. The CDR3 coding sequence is TGTGCCAGCAGCTTGGAGGGACTAGCGGGAGTCAATGAGCAGTTCTTC. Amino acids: CASSLEGLAGVNEQFF. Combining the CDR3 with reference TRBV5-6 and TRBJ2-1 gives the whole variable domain DAGVTQSPTHLIKTRGQQVTLRCSPKSGHDTVSWYQQALGQGPQFIFQYYEEEERQRGNFPDRFSGHQFPNYSSELNVNALLLGDSALYLCASSLEGLAGVNEQFFGPGTRLTVL.

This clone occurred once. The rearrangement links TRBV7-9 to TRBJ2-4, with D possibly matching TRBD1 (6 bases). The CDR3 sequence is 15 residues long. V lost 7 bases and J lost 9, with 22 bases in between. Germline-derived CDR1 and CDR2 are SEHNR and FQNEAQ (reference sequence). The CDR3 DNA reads TGTGCCAGCAATACCTACCGGGACAAAGAAACCATTCAGTACTTC. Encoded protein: CASNTYRDKETIQYF.

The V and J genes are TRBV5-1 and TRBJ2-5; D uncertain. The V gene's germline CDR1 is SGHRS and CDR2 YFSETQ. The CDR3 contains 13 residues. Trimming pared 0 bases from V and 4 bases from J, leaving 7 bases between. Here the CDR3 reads CASSLVMLETQYF. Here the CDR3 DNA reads TGCGCCAGCAGCTTGGTTATGTTAGAGACCCAGTACTTC.

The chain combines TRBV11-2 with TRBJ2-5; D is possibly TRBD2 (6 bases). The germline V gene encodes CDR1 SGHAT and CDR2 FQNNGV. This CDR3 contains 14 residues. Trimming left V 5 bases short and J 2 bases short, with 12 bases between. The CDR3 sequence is CASSPLASQETQYF. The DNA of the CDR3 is TGTGCCAGCAGCCCGCTAGCGTCACAAGAGACCCAGTACTTC.

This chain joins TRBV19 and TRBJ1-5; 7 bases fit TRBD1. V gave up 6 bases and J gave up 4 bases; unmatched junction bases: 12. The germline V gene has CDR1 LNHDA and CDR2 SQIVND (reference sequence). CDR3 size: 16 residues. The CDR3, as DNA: TGTGCCAGTAGCCAGACCCGGGACAGACTTAATCAGCCCCAGCATTTT. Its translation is CASSQTRDRLNQPQHF.

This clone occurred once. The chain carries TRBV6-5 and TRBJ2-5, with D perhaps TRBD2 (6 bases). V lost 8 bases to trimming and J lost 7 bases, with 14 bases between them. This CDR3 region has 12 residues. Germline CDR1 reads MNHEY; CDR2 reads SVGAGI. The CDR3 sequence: CASSGTPSTQYF. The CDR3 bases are TGTGCCAGCTCCGGGACTCCTTCGACCCAGTACTTC.

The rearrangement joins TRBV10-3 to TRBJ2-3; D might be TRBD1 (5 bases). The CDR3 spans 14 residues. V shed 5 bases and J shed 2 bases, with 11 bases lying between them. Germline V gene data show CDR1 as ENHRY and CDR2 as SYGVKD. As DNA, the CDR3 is TGTGCCATCAGTCCCGGCAGGGCCACAGATACGCAGTATTTT. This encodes CAISPGRATDTQYF.

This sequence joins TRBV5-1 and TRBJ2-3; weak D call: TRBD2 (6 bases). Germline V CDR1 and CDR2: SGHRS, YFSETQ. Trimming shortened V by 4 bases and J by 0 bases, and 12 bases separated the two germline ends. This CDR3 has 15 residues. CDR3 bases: TGCGCCAGCAGCATGGGACTCCCTAGCACAGATACGCAGTATTTT. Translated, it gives CASSMGLPSTDTQYF.

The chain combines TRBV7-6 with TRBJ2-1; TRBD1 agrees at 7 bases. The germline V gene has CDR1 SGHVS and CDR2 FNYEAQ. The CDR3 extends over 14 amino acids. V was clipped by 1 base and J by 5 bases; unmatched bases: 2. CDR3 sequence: CASSLEGANNEQFF. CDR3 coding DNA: TGTGCCAGCAGCTTAGAGGGGGCCAACAATGAGCAGTTCTTC.

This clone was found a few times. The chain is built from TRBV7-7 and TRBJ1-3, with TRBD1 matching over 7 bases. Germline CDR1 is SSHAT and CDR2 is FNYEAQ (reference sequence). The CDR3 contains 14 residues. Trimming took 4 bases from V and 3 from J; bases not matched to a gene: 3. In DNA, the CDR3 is TGTGCCAGCAGCTCAGGACAGGTTGGAAACACCATATATTTT. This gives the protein CASSSGQVGNTIYF. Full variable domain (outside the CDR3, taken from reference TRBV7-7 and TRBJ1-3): GAGVSQSPRYKVTKRGQDVTLRCDPISSHATLYWYQQALGQGPEFLTYFNYEAQPDKSGLPSDRFSAERPEGSISTLTIQRTEQRDSAMYRCASSSGQVGNTIYFGEGSWLTVV.

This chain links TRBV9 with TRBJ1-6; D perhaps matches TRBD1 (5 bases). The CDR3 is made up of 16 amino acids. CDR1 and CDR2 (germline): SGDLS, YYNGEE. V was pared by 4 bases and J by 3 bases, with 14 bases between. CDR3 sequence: CASSPGQNVYNSPLHF. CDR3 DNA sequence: TGTGCCAGCAGCCCCGGACAAAATGTCTATAATTCACCCCTCCACTTT.

The CDR3 coding sequence is TGTGCCAGCAGTGGGACTGAGTTTCCCCGGCACAATCAGCCCCAGCATTTT. It codes for CASSGTEFPRHNQPQHF. This chain uses TRBV28 with TRBJ1-5, with TRBD1 as a possible D gene (5 bases). V was clipped by 5 bases and J by 3 bases, with 20 bases between them. The V gene's germline CDR1 is MDHEN and CDR2 SYDVKM. The CDR3 covers 17 residues.

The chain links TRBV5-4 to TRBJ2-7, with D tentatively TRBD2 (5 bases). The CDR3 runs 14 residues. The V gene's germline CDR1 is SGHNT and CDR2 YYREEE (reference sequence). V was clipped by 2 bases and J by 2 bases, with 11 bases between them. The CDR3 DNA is TGTGCCAGCAGCTTCCAGCGGACTCCCTACGAGCAGTACTTC. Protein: CASSFQRTPYEQYF.

The CDR3: CASRRQGAETQYF. The CDR3 nucleotides read TGTGCCAGTAGGCGGCAGGGGGCAGAGACCCAGTACTTC. The chain couples TRBV19 to TRBJ2-5; TRBD1 aligns across 8 bases. Germline V gene data show CDR1 as LNHDA and CDR2 as SQIVND (reference sequence). The trim removed 6 bases at V and 4 bases at J, leaving 4 bases unmatched. This CDR3 region has 13 residues.

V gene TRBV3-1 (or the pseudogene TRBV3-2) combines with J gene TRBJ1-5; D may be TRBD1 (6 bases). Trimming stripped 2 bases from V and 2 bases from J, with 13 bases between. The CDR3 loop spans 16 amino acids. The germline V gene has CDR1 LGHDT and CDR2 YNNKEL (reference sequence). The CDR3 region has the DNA TGTGCCAGCAGCCAATACGGCGCAGGGGGCAATCAGCCCCAGCATTTT. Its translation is CASSQYGAGGNQPQHF.